These 9 T cell receptor beta chains share one sample of origin, sequenced in a study of cytomegalovirus exposure and HLA in healthy donors (dated by TCRdb to about 2017). Libraries were built with the immunoSEQ multiplex PCR assay. For the multiplex PCR, a mixture combining 60 forward primers for TCR Vbeta segments and 13 reverse primers for TCR Jbeta segments was used. TCRdb obtained this table from immuneACCESS and retained in-frame rearrangements with V and J assigned. These tables miss some clones; where compared with another copy, unresolved V genes account for less than half of the shortfall, and the remainder is unexplained. The sample profile shows about 210,000 clones; roughly 87% of them were found once. The ten biggest clones cover roughly 0.98% of the sample. The sample was PBMCs. The receptors shown here come from a boy aged 2 to 10 in good health and CMV-seronegative.

The chain carries TRBV14 and TRBJ2-7; no clear D. The germline V gene encodes CDR1 SGHDN and CDR2 FVKESK. This CDR3 is 14 amino acids long. V lost 1 base and J 2 bases, leaving 9 bases between the germline ends. Written as DNA, the CDR3 is TGTGCCAGCAGCCAAGGAACTTTGACCTACGAGCAGTACTTC. Translated: CASSQGTLTYEQYF.

V is TRBV6-5 and J is TRBJ2-5, with 7 nucleotides matching TRBD1. CDR3 size: 15 residues. The junction had 5 bases not matched to a gene; V was cut back by 2 bases and J by 2 bases. The V gene's germline CDR1 is MNHEY and CDR2 SVGAGI. CDR3 in amino acids: CASSYVQGLQETQYF. The CDR3 DNA follows: TGTGCCAGCAGTTACGTACAGGGGCTTCAAGAGACCCAGTACTTC.

The chain couples TRBV6-5 to TRBJ2-7; possible D gene TRBD2, 5 bases. With 7 bases removed from V and 7 bases from J, the gap between germline ends came to 23 bases. Germline-derived CDR1 and CDR2 are MNHEY and SVGAGI. The CDR3 length is 15 residues. CDR3 region: CASKGEGARLGEQYF. CDR3 sequence (DNA): TGTGCCAGCAAGGGCGAGGGCGCGAGGCTGGGGGAGCAGTACTTC.

This chain joins TRBV6-5 and TRBJ2-7, with a possible D match to TRBD2 (5 bases). This CDR3 has 13 residues. Trimming took off 2 bases at V and 3 bases at J, with 8 bases between the two ends. Germline CDR1 MNHEY, CDR2 SVGAGI. The CDR3 region is CASSYGESYEQYF. The CDR3 coding sequence is TGTGCCAGCAGTTACGGGGAGAGCTACGAGCAGTACTTC.

The chain carries TRBV7-7 and TRBJ2-1; D might be TRBD1 (8 bases). V was clipped by 5 bases and J by 8 bases, with 25 bases between them. Germline CDR1 and CDR2: SSHAT and FNYEAQ (reference sequence). The CDR3 sequence is 17 residues long. CDR3 amino acids: CASSQGARAGLGDEQFF. CDR3 sequence (DNA): TGTGCCAGCAGCCAGGGGGCCCGAGCGGGACTGGGCGATGAGCAGTTCTTC.

The chain employs TRBV11-3 and TRBJ2-7; D not resolved. The CDR3 spans 12 residues. Germline loops: CDR1 SGHNT, CDR2 YENEEA. Trimming removed 5 bases from V and 5 bases from J, with 10 bases in between. The DNA of the CDR3 is TGTGCCAGCAGCCAAGACACAGACGAGCAGTACTTC. It encodes CASSQDTDEQYF.

The chain couples TRBV19 to TRBJ2-7; TRBD1 matches 7 bases. V lost 6 bases to trimming and J lost 3 bases; unmatched junction nucleotides: 5. Germline lookup yields CDR1 LNHDA and CDR2 SQIVND (reference sequence). CDR3 length equals 13 residues. CDR3 DNA: TGTGCCAGTAGCCCCGGGACAGACTACGAGCAGTACTTC. Its protein is CASSPGTDYEQYF.

The count of this clone is one. This chain connects TRBV7-6 to TRBJ1-2; D is perhaps TRBD1 (6 bases). CDR3 length equals 15 residues. Germline assignment: CDR1 SGHVS and CDR2 FNYEAQ. The ends were cut back, 1 base at V and 3 bases at J, with 12 bases in the middle. CDR3 bases: TGTGCCAGCAGCTTAGGAACAGGGTTGGACTATGGCTACACCTTC. Its translation is CASSLGTGLDYGYTF. The full variable domain, completed using reference TRBV7-6 and TRBJ1-2, is GAGVSQSPRYKVTKRGQDVALRCDPISGHVSLYWYRQALGQGPEFLTYFNYEAQQDKSGLPNDRFSAERPEGSISTLTIQRTEQRDSAMYRCASSLGTGLDYGYTFGSGTRLTVV.

This clone was seen a few times. V and J are TRBV5-4 and TRBJ1-4; D call uncertain. Germline CDR1 and CDR2: SGHNT and YYREEE (reference sequence). V lost 5 bases and J lost 6, with 11 bases in between. The CDR3 totals 13 residues. The chain's CDR3 is CASRKFTDEKLFF. The CDR3 DNA reads as TGTGCCAGCAGGAAGTTTACTGATGAAAAACTGTTTTTT.